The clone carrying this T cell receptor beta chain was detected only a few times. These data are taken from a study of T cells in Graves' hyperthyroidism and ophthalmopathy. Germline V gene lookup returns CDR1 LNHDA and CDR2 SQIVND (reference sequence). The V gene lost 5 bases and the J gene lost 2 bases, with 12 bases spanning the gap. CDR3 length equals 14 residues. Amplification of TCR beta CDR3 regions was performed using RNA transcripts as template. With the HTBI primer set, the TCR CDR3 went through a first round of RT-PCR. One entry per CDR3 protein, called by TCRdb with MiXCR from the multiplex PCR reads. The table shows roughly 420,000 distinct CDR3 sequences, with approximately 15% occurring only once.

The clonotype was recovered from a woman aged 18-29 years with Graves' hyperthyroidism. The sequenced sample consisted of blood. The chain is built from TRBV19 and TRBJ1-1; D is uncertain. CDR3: CASSPRPLNTEAFF. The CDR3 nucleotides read TGTGCCAGTAGTCCACGGCCCCTTAACACTGAAGCTTTCTTT. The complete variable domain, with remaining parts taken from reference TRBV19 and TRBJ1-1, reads DGGITQSPKYLFRKEGQNVTLSCEQNLNHDAMYWYRQDPGQGLRLIYYSQIVNDFQKGDIAEGYSVSREKKESFPLTVTSAQKNPTAFYLCASSPRPLNTEAFFGQGTRLTVV.